These 17 T cell receptor beta chains originate from one sample sequenced in a study of monozygotic twins with inflammatory bowel disease. No DNA is given; TCRdb re-called the 5' RACE reads and lists each CDR3 protein once. This sample's table has more than 300,000 distinct CDR3 sequences. The sequenced material came from blood. The receptor source for this set is a human donor with ulcerative colitis or Crohn's disease, or a healthy co-twin of an affected twin (not recorded which).

J is TRBJ1-5 and V is TRBV5-5; checking the TCRdb D call of TRBD1 is not possible without DNA. CDR1 and CDR2 from the germline V gene are SGHKS and YYEKEE (reference sequence). The CDR3 extends over 16 amino acids. CDR3 sequence reads: CASSLEYNSGNQPQHF.

V gene TRBV27 combines with J gene TRBJ2-7; absent DNA, TCRdb's TRBD1 call cannot be checked. The CDR3 spans 16 residues. Germline loops: CDR1 MNHEY, CDR2 SMNVEV (reference sequence). The CDR3: CASSHQNPGYSYEQYF.

J is TRBJ1-1 and V is TRBV2. The V gene's germline CDR1 is SNHLY and CDR2 FYNNEI. CDR3 length: 13 amino acids. The CDR3 reads CASSDPLNTEAFF.

The chain employs TRBV6-5 and TRBJ2-7. Germline lookup yields CDR1 MNHEY and CDR2 SVGAGI. The CDR3 is 13 residues long. The CDR3 protein is CASRTRFSYEQYF.

This chain links TRBV5-1 with TRBJ2-3; TCRdb reports TRBD1, a call that lacks DNA to check it against. Per germline, CDR1 SGHRS and CDR2 YFSETQ. The CDR3 runs 16 residues. CDR3 sequence: CASSLETGRGTDTQYF.

The genes are TRBV6-6 and TRBJ2-1; the TCRdb D gene call, TRBD1, has no DNA to confirm it. The CDR3 extends over 14 amino acids. Germline values: CDR1 MNHNY, CDR2 SVGAGI (reference sequence). CDR3 region: CASSYRDSPERGDF.

The V call is TRBV6-1, the J call TRBJ2-2; lacking DNA, the TRBD1 call made by TCRdb goes unchecked. Per germline, CDR1 MNHNS and CDR2 SASEGT. The CDR3 loop spans 15 amino acids. The CDR3 sequence is CASRPDRGHTGELFF.

The chain couples TRBV9 to TRBJ2-7; the D call from TCRdb, TRBD1, cannot be confirmed without DNA. Germline CDR1 SGDLS, CDR2 YYNGEE. This CDR3 comprises 14 residues. CDR3 in amino acids: CASSPAGQRYEQYF.

This sequence joins TRBV20-1 and TRBJ2-7. CDR1 is DFQATT, CDR2 SNEGSKA, per germline (reference sequence). CDR3 size: 15 residues. The CDR3 region is CSARDHTVLSYEQYF.

The chain employs TRBV5-1 and TRBJ1-6; TCRdb indicates TRBD1, and absent DNA this call remains unverified. The CDR3 spans 14 residues. The V gene's germline CDR1 is SGHRS and CDR2 YFSETQ. CDR3 sequence: CASKAGIGDSPLHF.

The chain links TRBV30 to TRBJ1-5. Germline assignment: CDR1 GTSNPN and CDR2 SVGIG (reference sequence). The CDR3 length is 14 residues. The CDR3 loop reads CAWSVGTVDQPQHF.

The chain links TRBV7-2 to TRBJ2-7; as DNA is missing, the TRBD1 call by TCRdb cannot be tested. The CDR3 spans 15 residues. Germline CDR1 reads SGHTA; CDR2 reads FQGNSA. CDR3 residues: CASSLGGTGGYEQYF.

This rearrangement joins TRBV12-5 to TRBJ2-2; as DNA is missing, the TRBD2 call by TCRdb cannot be tested. CDR3 length: 16 residues. The germline V gene encodes CDR1 LGHNT and CDR2 FRNRAP. The CDR3 is CASGTTSGRNTGELFF.

The rearrangement joins TRBV7-8 to TRBJ2-7. The CDR3 extends over 15 amino acids. Germline V gene lookup returns CDR1 SGHVS and CDR2 FQNEAQ. This CDR3 is CASAFLQEYSYEQYF.

The chain uses TRBV5-5 and TRBJ1-5; absent DNA, TCRdb's TRBD1 call cannot be checked. CDR1 and CDR2 (germline): SGHKS, YYEKEE (reference sequence). CDR3 length: 16 amino acids. The CDR3 is CASSSTDRGFNQPQHF.

The V gene is TRBV12-3 or TRBV12-4, the J gene TRBJ2-5; TCRdb reports TRBD1, a call that lacks DNA to check it against. This CDR3 spans 14 amino acids. CDR3 in amino acids: CASSEQGIQETQYF.

The chain links TRBV18 to TRBJ1-4. The CDR3 contains 15 residues. Per germline, CDR1 KGHSH and CDR2 LQKENI. The CDR3 spells CASSPRRAANEKLFF. Looking up the rest from reference TRBV18 and TRBJ1-4 gives the full variable domain: NAGVMQNPRHLVRRRGQEARLRCSPMKGHSHVYWYRQLPEEGLKFMVYLQKENIIDESGMPKERFSAEFPKEGPSILRIQQVVRGDSAAYFCASSPRRAANEKLFFGSGTQLSVL.